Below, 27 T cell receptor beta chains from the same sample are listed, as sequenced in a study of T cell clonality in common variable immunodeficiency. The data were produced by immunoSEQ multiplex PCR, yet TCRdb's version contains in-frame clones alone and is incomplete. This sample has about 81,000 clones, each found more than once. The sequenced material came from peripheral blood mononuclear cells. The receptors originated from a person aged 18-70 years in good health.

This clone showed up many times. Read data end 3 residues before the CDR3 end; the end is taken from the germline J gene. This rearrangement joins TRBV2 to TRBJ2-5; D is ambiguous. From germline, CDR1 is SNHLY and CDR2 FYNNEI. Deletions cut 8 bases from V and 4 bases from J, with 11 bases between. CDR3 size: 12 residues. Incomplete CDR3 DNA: TGTGCCAGCGAGTACTACGCAGAGACC. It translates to CASEYYAET. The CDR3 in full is CASEYYAETQYF.

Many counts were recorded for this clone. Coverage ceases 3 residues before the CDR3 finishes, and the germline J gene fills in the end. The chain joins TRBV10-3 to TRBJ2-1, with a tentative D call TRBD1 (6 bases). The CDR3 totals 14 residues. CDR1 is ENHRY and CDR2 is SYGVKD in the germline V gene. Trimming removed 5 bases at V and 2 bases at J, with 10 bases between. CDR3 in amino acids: CAISTGNAYNEQFF. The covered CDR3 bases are TGTGCCATCAGTACAGGGAATGCCTACAATGAG.

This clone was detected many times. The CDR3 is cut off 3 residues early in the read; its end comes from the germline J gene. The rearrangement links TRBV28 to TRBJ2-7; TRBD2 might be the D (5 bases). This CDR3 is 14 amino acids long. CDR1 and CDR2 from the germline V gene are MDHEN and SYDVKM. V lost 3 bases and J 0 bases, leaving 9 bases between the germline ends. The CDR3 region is CASSFRLSSYEQYF. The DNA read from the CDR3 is TGTGCCAGCAGTTTCCGACTATCCTCCTACGAG.

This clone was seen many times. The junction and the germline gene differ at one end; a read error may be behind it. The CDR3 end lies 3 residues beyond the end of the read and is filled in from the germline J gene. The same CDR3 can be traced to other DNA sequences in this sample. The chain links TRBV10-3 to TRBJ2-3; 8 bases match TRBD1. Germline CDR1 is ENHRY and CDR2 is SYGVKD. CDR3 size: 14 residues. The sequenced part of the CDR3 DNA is TGTGCCATTAGTGAGTCGACAGGGGACGATACG. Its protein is CAISESTGDDT. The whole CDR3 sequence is CAISESTGDDTQYF.

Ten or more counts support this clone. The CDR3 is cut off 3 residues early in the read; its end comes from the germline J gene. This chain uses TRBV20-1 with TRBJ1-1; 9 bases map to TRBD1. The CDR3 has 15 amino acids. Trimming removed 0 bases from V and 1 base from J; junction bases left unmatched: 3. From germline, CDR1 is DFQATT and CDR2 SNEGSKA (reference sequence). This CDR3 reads CSARDYRGQNTEAFF. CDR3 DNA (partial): TGCAGTGCTAGAGACTACAGGGGGCAGAACACTGAA.

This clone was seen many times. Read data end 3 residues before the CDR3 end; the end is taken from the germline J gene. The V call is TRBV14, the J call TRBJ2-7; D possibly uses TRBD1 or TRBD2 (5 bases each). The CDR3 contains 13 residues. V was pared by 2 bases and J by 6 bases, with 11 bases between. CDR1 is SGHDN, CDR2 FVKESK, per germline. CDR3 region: CASSQIQRGEQYF. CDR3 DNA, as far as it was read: TGTGCCAGCAGCCAAATCCAGAGGGGCGAG.

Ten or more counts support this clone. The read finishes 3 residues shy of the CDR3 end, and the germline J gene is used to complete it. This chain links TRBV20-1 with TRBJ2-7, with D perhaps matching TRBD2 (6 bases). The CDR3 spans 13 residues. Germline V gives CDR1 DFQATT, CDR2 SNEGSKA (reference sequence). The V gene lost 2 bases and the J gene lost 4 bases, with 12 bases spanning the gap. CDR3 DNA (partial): TGCAGTGCTAGAATCCCTAGCGAGTACGAG. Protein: CSARIPSEYE. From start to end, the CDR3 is CSARIPSEYEQYF.

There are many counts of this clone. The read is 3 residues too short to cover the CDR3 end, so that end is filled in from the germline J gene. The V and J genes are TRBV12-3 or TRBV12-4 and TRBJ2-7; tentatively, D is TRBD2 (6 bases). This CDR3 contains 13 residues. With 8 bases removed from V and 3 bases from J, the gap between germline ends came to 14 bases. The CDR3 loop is CASGDWGDYEQYF. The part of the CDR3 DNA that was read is TGTGCCAGCGGGGACTGGGGAGACTACGAG.

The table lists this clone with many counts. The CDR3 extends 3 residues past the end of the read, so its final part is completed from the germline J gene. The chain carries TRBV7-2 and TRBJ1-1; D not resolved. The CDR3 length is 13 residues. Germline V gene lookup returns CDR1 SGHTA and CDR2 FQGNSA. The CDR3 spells CASSPFDLEGAFF. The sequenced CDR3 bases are TGTGCCAGCAGCCCGTTTGACCTCGAGGGA.

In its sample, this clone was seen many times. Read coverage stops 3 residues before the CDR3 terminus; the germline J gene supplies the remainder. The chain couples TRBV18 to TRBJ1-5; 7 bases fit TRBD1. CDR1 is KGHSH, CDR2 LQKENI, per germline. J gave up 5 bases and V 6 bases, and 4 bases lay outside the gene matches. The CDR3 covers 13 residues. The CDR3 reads CASSRQGDQPQHF. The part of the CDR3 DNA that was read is TGTGCCAGCTCTCGTCAGGGGGATCAGCCC.

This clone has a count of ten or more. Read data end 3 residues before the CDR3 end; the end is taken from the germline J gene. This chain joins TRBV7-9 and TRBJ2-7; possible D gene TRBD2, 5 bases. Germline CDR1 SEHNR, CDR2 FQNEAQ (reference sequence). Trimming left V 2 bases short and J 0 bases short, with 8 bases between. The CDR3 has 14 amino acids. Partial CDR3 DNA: TGTGCCAGCAGCTTAAGCGGATCCTCCTACGAG. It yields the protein CASSLSGSSYE. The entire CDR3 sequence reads CASSLSGSSYEQYF.

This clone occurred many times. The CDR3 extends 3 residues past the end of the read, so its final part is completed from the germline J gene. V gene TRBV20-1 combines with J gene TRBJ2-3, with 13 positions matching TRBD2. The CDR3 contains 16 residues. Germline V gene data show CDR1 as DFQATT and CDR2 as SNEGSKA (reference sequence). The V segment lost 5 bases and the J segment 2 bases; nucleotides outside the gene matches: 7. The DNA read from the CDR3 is TGCAGTGCTCCAGGGGGACTAGCGGGAATCACAGATACG. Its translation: CSAPGGLAGITDT. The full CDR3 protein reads CSAPGGLAGITDTQYF.

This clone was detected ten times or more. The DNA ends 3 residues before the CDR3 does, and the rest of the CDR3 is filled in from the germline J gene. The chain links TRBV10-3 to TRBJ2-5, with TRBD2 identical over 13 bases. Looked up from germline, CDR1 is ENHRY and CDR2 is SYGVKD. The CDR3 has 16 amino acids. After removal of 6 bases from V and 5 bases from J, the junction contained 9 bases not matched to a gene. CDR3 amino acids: CAISGGLAGVGETQYF. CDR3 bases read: TGTGCCATCAGCGGCGGACTAGCGGGAGTAGGGGAGACC.

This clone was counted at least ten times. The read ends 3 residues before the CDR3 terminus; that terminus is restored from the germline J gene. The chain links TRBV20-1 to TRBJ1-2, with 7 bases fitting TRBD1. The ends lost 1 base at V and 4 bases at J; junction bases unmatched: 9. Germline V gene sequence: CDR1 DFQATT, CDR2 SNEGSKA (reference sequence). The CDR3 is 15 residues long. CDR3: CSARAQRDSIYGYTF. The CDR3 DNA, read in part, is TGCAGTGCTAGAGCCCAACGGGACAGCATCTATGGC.

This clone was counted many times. CDR3 in amino acids: CASSIGGGAVEQYF. CDR3 DNA (partial): TGTGCCAGTAGTATAGGAGGAGGGGCAGTCGAG. The rearrangement joins TRBV19 to TRBJ2-7, with D perhaps TRBD2 (6 bases). The read gets to within 3 residues of the CDR3 end, and the germline J gene fills in the rest. Trimming took off 1 base at V and 6 bases at J, with 13 bases between the two ends. CDR1 and CDR2 from the germline V gene are LNHDA and SQIVND (reference sequence). There are 14 residues in the CDR3.

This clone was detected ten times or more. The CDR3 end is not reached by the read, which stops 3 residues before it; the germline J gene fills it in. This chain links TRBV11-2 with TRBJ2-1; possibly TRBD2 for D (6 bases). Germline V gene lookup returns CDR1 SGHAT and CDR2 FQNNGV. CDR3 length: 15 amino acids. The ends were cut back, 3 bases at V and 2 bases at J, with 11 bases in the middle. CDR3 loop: CASSFLAEPYNEQFF. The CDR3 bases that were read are TGTGCCAGCAGCTTTTTAGCGGAACCCTACAATGAG.

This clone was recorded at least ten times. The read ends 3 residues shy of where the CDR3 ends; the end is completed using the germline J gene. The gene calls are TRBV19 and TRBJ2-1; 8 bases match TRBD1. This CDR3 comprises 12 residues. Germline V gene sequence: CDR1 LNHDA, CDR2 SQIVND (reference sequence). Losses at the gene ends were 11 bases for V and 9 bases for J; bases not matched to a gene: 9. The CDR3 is CACGDRWGEQFF. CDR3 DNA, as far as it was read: TGTGCCTGCGGGGACAGGTGGGGTGAG.

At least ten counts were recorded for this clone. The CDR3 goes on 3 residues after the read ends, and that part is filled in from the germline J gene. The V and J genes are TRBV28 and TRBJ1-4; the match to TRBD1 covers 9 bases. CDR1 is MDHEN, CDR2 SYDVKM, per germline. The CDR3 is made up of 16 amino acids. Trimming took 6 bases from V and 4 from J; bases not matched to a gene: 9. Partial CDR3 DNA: TGTGCCAGCAGCCCGGGACAGGGCTGGGTTAATGAAAAA. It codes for CASSPGQGWVNEK. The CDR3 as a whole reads CASSPGQGWVNEKLFF.

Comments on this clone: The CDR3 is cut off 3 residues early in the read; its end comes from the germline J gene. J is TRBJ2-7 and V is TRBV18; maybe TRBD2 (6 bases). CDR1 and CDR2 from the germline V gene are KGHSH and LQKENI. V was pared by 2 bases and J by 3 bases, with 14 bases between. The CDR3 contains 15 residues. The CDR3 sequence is CASSPYASEVYEQYF. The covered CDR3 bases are TGTGCCAGCTCACCATATGCTAGCGAGGTCTACGAG.

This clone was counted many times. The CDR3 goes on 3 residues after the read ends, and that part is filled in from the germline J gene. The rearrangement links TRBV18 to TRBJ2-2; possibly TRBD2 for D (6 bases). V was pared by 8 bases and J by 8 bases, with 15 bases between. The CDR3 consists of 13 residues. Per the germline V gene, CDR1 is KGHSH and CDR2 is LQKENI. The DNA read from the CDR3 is TGTGCCAGCCCTGGACTAATTGTGGGGGAG. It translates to CASPGLIVGE. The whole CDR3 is CASPGLIVGELFF.

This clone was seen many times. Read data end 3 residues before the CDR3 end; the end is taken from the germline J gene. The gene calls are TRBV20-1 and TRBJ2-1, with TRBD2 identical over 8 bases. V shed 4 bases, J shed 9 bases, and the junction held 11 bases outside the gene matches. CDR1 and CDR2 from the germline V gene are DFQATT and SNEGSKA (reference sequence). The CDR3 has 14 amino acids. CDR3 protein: CSATLGTSISEQFF. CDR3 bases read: TGCAGTGCTACTCTCGGGACTAGTATTAGTGAG.

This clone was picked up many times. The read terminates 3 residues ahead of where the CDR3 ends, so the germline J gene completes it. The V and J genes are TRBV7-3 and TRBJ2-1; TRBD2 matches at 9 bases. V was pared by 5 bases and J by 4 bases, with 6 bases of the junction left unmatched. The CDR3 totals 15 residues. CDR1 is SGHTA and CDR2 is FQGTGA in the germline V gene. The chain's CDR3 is CASSVGTSNYNEQFF. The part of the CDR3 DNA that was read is TGTGCCAGCAGCGTGGGGACTAGCAATTACAATGAG. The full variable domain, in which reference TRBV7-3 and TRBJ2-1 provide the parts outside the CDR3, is GAGVSQTPSNKVTEKGKYVELRCDPISGHTALYWYRQSLGQGPEFLIYFQGTGAADDSGLPNDRFFAVRPEGSVSTLKIQRTERGDSAVYLCASSVGTSNYNEQFFGPGTRLTVL.

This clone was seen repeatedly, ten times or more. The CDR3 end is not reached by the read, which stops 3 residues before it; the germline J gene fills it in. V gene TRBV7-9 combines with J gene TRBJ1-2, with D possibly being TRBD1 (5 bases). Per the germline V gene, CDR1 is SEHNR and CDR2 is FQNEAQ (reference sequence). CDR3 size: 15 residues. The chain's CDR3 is CASSSGGFPYVGYTF. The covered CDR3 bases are TGTGCCAGCAGCTCTGGGGGGTTCCCCTATGTCGGC.

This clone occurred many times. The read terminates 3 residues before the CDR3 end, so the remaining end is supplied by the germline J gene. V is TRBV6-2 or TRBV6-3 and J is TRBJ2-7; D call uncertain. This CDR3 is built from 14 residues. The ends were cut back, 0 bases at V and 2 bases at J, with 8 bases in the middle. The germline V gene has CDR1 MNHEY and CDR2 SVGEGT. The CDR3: CASSYSSFPYEQYF. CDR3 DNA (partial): TGTGCCAGCAGTTACTCAAGCTTTCCCTACGAG.

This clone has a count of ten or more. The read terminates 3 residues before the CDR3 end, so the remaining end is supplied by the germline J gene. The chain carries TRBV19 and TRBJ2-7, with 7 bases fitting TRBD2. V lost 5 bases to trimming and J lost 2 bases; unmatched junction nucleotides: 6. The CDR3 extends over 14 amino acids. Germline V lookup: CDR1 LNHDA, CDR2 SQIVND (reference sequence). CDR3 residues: CASSGAGRTYEQYF. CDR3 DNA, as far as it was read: TGTGCCAGTAGTGGAGCGGGACGAACCTACGAG.

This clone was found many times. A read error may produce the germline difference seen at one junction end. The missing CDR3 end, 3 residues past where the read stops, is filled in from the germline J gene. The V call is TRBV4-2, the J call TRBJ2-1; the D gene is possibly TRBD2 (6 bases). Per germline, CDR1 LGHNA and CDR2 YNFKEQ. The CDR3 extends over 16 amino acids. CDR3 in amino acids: CASSHDFAGSYNEQFF. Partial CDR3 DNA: TGCGCCAGCAGCCACGATTTTGCGGGGTCCTACAATGAG.

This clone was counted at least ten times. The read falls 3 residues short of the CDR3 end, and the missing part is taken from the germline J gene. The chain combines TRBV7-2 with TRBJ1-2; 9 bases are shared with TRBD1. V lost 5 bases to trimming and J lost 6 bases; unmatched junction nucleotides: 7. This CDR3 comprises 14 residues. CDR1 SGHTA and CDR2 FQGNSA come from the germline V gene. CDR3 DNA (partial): TGTGCCAGCAGCCAACGAACAGGGGGCCATGGC. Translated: CASSQRTGGHG. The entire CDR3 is CASSQRTGGHGYTF.